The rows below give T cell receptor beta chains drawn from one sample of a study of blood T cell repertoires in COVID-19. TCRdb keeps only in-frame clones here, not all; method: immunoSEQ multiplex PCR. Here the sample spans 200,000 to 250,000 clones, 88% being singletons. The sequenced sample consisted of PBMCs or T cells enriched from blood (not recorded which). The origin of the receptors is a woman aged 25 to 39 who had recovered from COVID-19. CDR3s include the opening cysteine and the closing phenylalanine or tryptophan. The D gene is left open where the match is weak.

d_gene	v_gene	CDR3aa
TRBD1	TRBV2	CASKPGQGVHQPQHF
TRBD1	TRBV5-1	CASSQYGQGSNTEAFF
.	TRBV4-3	CASSQGRGPYYEQYF
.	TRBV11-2	CASSLDGGWDEQFF
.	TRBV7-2	CASSLSPVDNEQFF
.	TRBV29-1	CSVGRGYGSYNEQFF
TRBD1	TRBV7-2	CASSVSGTANTGELFF
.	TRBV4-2	CASSQSPGDNEQFF
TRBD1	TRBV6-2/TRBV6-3	CASSLVGQGTSYTF
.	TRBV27	CASGLNRAGEQYF
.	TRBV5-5	CASSFFRNTGELFF
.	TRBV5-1	CASSLAGGNTGELFF
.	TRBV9	CASSVESRGPSTDTQYF
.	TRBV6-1	CASREGGRGSPLHF
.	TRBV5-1	CASSFLTTRSNEQFF
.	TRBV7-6	CASKGWYNEQFF
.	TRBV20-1	CSASGSAGVRTDTQYF
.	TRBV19	CASSMRGGNEQFF
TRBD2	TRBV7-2	CASSLSGGSTGELFF
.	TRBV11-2	CASSLQGTTEAFF
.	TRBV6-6	CASSHTGEQYF
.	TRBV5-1	CASSLAYAHNEQFF
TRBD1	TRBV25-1	CASSGQGGETQYF
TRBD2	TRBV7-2	CASSRGLAGGPYHEQFF
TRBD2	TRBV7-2	CASSLRTSGGSGELFF
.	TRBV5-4	CASSLVQQGSGYTF
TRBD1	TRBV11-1	CASSPDRAWNSPLHF
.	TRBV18	CASSALVTDTQYF
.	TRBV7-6	CASSLSQGGQIDTQYF
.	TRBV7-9	CASSLTLGEQFF
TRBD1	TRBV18	CASSLGGRNTEAFF
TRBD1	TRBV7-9	CASSLGDRERDSPLHF
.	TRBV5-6	CASELRGPPYEQYF
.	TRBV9	CASSVSLSEGLGGYTF
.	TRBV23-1	CASHYLRDNSNTGELFF
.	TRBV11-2	CASSLDLRSLSSLYF
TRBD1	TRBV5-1	CASSWGDRAVYEQYF
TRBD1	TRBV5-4	CASSLGTASDEAFF
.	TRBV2	CASSPTDFTGELFF
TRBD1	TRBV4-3	CASSQTGGDEKLFF
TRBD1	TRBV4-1	CASSQGTGDYEQYF
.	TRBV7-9	CASSLRSGWNTEAFF
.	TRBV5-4	CASSLGRRSTEAFF
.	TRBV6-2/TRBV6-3	CASSRSWGGNQPQHF
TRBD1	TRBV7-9	CASETDREGKYGYTF
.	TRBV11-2	CASSLGRFGRGHEQYF
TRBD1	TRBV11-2	CASSSQGAPGTEAFF
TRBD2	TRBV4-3	CASSQDWLAAYEQYF